This T cell receptor beta chain was retrieved from a study of PD-1 blockade in classical Hodgkin lymphoma. Study-level findings and limits: Whereas CD4+ TCR diversity had risen significantly by C4D1, CD8+ TCR diversity had not. Patients newly diagnosed and complete responders had comparable baseline diversity. Individuals initiating nivolumab under 1 year after ASCT were excluded. Reported baseline diversity: healthy donors highest, relapsed/refractory patients lowest.

Generated by immunoSEQ multiplex PCR, the TCRdb table keeps only in-frame clones and is missing some. This table has under 20,000 clones, roughly 83% appearing once. This CDR3 contains 15 residues. Germline lookup yields CDR1 LGHNA and CDR2 YSLEER. With 5 bases removed from V and 3 bases from J, the gap between germline ends came to 13 bases. A word on this clone: Its matching antigen is unknown.

Each patient experienced a relapse that followed autologous stem cell transplantation, and brentuximab vedotin exposure varied. The sequence was collected from a human donor with classical Hodgkin lymphoma. The starting material was peripheral blood mononuclear cells (PBMCs), obtained at baseline. This chain links TRBV4-3 with TRBJ1-4, with D tentatively TRBD1 (5 bases). The CDR3 nucleotides are TGCGCCAGCAGCGCGTATGGGGCCCCTAATGAAAAACTGTTTTTT. It translates to CASSAYGAPNEKLFF.